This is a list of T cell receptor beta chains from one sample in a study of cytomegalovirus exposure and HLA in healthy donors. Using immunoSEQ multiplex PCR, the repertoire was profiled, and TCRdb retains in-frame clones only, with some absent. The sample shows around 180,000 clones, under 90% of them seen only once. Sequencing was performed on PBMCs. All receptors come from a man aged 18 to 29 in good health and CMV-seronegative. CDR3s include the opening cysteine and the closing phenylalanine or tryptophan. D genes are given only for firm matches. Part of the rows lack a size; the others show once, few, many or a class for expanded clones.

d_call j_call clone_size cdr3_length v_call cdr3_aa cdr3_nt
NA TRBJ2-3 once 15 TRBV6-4 CASSAGTASTDTQYF TGTGCCAGCAGTGCCGGGACTGCCAGCACAGATACGCAGTATTTT
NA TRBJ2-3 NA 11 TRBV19 CASNQGDTQYF TGTGCCAGTAACCAGGGAGATACGCAGTATTTT
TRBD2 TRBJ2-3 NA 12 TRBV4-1 CASSQLTGGLYF TGCGCCAGCAGCCAATTAACGGGGGGGCTTTATTTT
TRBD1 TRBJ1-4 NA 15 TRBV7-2 CASSLTQGYGEKLFF TGTGCCAGCAGCTTGACACAGGGGTATGGTGAAAAACTGTTTTTT
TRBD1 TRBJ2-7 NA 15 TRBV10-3 CAISNAGTGEYEQYF TGTGCCATCAGTAACGCCGGGACAGGGGAGTACGAGCAGTACTTC
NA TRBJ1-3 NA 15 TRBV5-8 CASSLKGRYGNTIYF TGTGCCAGCAGCTTGAAGGGGCGTTACGGAAACACCATATATTTT
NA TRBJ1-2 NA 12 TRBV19 CASSIVQGGYTF TGTGCCAGTAGTATAGTACAGGGCGGCTACACCTTC
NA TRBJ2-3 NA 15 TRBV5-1 CASSLAAGPGDTQYF TGCGCCAGCAGCTTGGCCGCGGGGCCCGGAGATACGCAGTATTTT
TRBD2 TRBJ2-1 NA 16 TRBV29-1 CSALGTSGSGRYEQFF TGCAGCGCTCTGGGGACTAGCGGGAGTGGCCGGTATGAGCAGTTCTTC
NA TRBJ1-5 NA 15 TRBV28 CASSSQGAEHQPQHF TGTGCCAGCAGTTCTCAAGGGGCTGAGCATCAGCCCCAGCATTTT
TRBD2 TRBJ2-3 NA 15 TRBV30 CAWSKKGLASDTQYF TGTGCCTGGAGTAAGAAGGGACTAGCGTCAGATACGCAGTATTTT
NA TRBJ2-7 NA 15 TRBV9 CASSGSWGERYEQYF TGTGCCAGCAGCGGCTCTTGGGGGGAGAGGTACGAGCAGTACTTC
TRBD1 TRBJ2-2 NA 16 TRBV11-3 CASSLARTGRTGELFF TGTGCCAGCAGCTTAGCTCGGACAGGGCGAACCGGGGAGCTGTTTTTT
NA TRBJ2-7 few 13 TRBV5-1 CASSLEGAYEQYF TGCGCCAGCAGCTTGGAAGGGGCCTACGAGCAGTACTTC
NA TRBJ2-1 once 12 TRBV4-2 CASSQVGVEQFF TGTGCCAGCAGCCAAGTCGGGGTAGAGCAGTTCTTC
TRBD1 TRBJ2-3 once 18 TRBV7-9 CASSGRDRGRRWVDTQYF TGTGCCAGCAGCGGCCGGGACAGGGGCCGTCGGTGGGTGGATACGCAGTATTTT
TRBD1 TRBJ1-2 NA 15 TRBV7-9 CASSLALTGAGGYTF TGTGCCAGCAGCTTGGCACTGACAGGGGCGGGTGGCTACACCTTC
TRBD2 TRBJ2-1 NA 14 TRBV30 CAWRDDWGGNEQFF TGTGCCTGGAGGGACGATTGGGGGGGGAATGAGCAGTTCTTC
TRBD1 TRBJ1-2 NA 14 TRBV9 CASSEWDRGYGYTF TGTGCCAGCAGCGAATGGGACAGGGGATATGGCTACACCTTC
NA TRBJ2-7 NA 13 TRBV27 CASSLLRSYEQYF TGTGCCAGCAGTTTACTACGTTCCTACGAGCAGTACTTC
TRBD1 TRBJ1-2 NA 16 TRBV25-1 CASSKIVRGLDYGYTF TGTGCCAGCAGTAAAATTGTCAGGGGGCTTGACTATGGCTACACCTTC
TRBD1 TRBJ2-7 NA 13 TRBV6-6 CASSYGQEVEQYF TGTGCCAGCAGTTACGGACAGGAGGTCGAGCAGTACTTC
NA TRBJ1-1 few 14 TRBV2 CASSEAPSRTEAFF TGTGCCAGCAGTGAAGCCCCAAGTCGGACTGAAGCTTTCTTT
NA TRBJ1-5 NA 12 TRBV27 CASSFAGQPQHF TGTGCCAGCAGTTTCGCGGGTCAGCCCCAGCATTTT
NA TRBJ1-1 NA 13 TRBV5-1 CASRLTRGTEAFF TGCGCCAGCAGATTAACAAGAGGCACTGAAGCTTTCTTT
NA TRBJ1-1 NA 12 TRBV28 CASSSSSGEAFF TGTGCCAGCAGTTCTTCATCAGGGGAAGCTTTCTTT
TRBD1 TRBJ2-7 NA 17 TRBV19 CASSIAISGTGAYEQYF TGTGCCAGTAGTATAGCAATCTCGGGGACAGGGGCCTACGAGCAGTACTTC
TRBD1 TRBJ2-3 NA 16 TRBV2 CASGRTPGGWTDTQYF TGTGCCAGCGGCCGCACACCAGGGGGCTGGACAGATACGCAGTATTTT
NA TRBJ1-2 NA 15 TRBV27 CASSPRQDSPYGYTF TGTGCCAGCAGCCCCCGACAGGATAGTCCCTATGGCTACACCTTC
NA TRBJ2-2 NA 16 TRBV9 CASSVAYRQNTGELFF TGTGCCAGCAGCGTAGCTTACAGGCAGAACACCGGGGAGCTGTTTTTT
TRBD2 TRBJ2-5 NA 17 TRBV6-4 CASSDSQERGGEKTQYF TGTGCCAGCAGTGACTCTCAGGAGCGGGGGGGCGAAAAGACCCAGTACTTC
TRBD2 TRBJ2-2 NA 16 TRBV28 CASSPGLAGELGELFF TGTGCCAGCAGTCCGGGACTAGCGGGAGAACTCGGGGAGCTGTTTTTT
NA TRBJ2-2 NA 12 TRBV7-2 CASSLQGMELFF TGTGCCAGCAGCTTACAGGGGATGGAGCTGTTTTTT
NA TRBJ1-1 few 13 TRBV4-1 CASSVLYMGEAFF TGCGCCAGCAGCGTTCTCTACATGGGCGAAGCTTTCTTT
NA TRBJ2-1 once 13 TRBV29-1 CSVDGGSYNEQFF TGCAGCGTTGACGGGGGCTCCTACAATGAGCAGTTCTTC
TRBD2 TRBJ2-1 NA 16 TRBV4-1 CASSQEWASGNNEQFF TGCGCCAGCAGCCAAGAGTGGGCTAGCGGGAACAATGAGCAGTTCTTC
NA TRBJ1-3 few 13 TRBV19 CASSPGTEDTIYF TGTGCCAGTAGTCCCGGGACTGAGGACACCATATATTTT
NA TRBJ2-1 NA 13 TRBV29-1 CSVLLANYNEQFF TGCAGCGTTCTTCTAGCCAACTACAATGAGCAGTTCTTC
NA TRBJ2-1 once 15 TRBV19 CASRSPGHPYNEQFF TGTGCCAGTAGATCTCCGGGACACCCATACAATGAGCAGTTCTTC
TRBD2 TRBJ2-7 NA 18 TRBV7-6 CASSLAPLAGGPLSEQYF TGTGCCAGCAGCTTAGCCCCTTTAGCGGGGGGGCCGTTAAGCGAGCAGTACTTC
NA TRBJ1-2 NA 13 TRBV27 CASSATGWCGYTF TGTGCCAGCAGTGCCACAGGGTGGTGTGGCTACACCTTC
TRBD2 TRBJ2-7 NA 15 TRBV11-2 CASSLRQRGSYEQYF TGTGCCAGCAGCTTAAGGCAGCGGGGGAGCTACGAGCAGTACTTC
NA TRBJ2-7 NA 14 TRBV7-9 CASSFARDSYEQYF TGTGCCAGCAGCTTTGCCCGGGACTCCTACGAGCAGTACTTC
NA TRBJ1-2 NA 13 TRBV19 CASSIQARDGYTF TGTGCCAGTAGTATCCAGGCGAGGGATGGCTACACCTTC
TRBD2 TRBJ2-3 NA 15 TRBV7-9 CASIHSGRARDTQYF TGTGCCAGCATCCATAGCGGGAGGGCCAGAGATACGCAGTATTTT
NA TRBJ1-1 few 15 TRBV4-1 CASSQDLLAATEAFF TGCGCCAGCAGCCAAGATCTTCTGGCGGCCACTGAAGCTTTCTTT